The clone carrying this T cell receptor (beta chain) showed up just a few times. What it recognizes is unknown. Between the trimmed V and J ends, which lost 0 bases and 2 bases, there was a span of 14 bases. The CDR3 length is 15 residues. CDR1 and CDR2 (germline): DFQATT, SNEGSKA (reference sequence). The data originate from a study of regulatory T cells in long-lasting Graves disease. Study background: Newly diagnosed Graves' patients had under 3 months of antithyroid drugs.

Both iRepertoire HTBI primers and Arm-PCR of CDR3 regions were used to build the TCR beta libraries. TCRdb re-called the multiplex PCR reads through MiXCR, storing one row per CDR3 protein. The sample shows more than 300,000 distinct CDR3 sequences, about 14% of them seen only once. Notes on the study in general: Public clonotype sharing was higher in persistent than newly diagnosed patients. TCR diversity was lower in persistent Graves' patients than in newly diagnosed ones. A limited number of samples was an acknowledged limitation.

The time point denotes: newly diagnosed GD, antithyroid drugs for less than 3 months. Generation of the TCR library employed RNA extracted from PBMCs. Material: peripheral blood mononuclear cells (PBMCs), obtained at new diagnosis, from a patient treated with antithyroid drugs. V gene TRBV20-1 combines with J gene TRBJ2-7, with D possibly matching TRBD2 (6 bases). The clonotype was recovered from a female donor with Graves disease. The CDR3 spells CSARDLGGSTYEQYF. For the CDR3, the DNA is TGCAGTGCTAGAGATCTTGGAGGGAGCACCTACGAGCAGTACTTC.